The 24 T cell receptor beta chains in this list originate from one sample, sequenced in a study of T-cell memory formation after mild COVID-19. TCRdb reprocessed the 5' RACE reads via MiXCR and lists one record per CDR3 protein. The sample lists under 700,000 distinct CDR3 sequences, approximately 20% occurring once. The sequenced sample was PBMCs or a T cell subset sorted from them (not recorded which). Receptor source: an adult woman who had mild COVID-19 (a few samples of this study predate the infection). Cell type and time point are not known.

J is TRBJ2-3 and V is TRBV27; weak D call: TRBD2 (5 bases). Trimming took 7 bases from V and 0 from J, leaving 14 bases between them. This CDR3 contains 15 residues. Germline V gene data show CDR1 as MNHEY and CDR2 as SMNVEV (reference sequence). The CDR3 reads CASKRTFVSTDTQYF. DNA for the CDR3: TGTGCCAGCAAAAGGACTTTTGTTAGCACAGATACGCAGTATTTT.

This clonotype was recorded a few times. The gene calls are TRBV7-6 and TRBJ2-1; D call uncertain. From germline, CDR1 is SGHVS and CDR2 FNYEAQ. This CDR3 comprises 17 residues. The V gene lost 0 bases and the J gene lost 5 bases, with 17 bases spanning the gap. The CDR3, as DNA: TGTGCCAGCAGCTTAGCCCCGTCGCTAGTTGCAAACAATGAGCAGTTCTTC. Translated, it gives CASSLAPSLVANNEQFF.

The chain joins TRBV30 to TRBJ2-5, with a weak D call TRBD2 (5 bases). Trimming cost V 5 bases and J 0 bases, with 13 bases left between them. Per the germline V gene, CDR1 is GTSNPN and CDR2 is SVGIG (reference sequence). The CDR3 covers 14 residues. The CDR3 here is CAWGGWEYQETQYF. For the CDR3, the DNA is TGTGCCTGGGGTGGGTGGGAGTACCAAGAGACCCAGTACTTC.

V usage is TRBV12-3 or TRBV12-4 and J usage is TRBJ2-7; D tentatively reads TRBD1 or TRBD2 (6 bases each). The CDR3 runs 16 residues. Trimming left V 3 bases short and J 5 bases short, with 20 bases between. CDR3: CASSFLSGAPPHEQYF. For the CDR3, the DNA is TGTGCCAGCAGTTTCTTGTCGGGGGCCCCCCCGCACGAGCAGTACTTC.

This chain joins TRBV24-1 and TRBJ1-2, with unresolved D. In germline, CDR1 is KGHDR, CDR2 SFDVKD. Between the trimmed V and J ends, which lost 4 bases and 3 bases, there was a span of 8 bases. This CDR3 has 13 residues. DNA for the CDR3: TGTGCCACCAGTGACGAGGTCGACTATGGCTACACCTTC. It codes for CATSDEVDYGYTF.

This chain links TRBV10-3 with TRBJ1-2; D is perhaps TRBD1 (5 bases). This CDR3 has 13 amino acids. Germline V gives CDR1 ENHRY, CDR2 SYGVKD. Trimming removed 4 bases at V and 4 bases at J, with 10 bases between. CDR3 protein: CAISGGAVYGYTF. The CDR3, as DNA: TGTGCCATCAGTGGCGGGGCTGTCTATGGCTACACCTTC.

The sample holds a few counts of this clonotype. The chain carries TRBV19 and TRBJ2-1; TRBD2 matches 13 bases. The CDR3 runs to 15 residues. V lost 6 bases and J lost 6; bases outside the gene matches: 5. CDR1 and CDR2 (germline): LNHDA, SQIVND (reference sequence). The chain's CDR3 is CASRLGLAGLNEQFF. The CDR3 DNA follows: TGTGCCAGTAGATTGGGACTAGCGGGGCTCAATGAGCAGTTCTTC.

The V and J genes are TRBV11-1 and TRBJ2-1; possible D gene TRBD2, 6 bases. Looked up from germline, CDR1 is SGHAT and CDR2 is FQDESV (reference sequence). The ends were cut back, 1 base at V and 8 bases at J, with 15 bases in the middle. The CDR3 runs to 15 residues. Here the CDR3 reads CASSLGLDPTYEQFF. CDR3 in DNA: TGTGCCAGCAGCTTAGGACTAGATCCTACATATGAGCAGTTCTTC. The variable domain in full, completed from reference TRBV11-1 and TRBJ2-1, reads EAEVAQSPRYKITEKSQAVAFWCDPISGHATLYWYRQILGQGPELLVQFQDESVVDDSQLPKDRFSAERLKGVDSTLKIQPAELGDSAMYLCASSLGLDPTYEQFFGPGTRLTVL.

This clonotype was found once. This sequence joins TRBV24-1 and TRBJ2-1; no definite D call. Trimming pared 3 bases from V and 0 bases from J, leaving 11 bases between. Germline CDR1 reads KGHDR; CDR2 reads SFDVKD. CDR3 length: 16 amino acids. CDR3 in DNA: TGTGCCACCAGTGATCCGAGGTCAATCTCCTACAATGAGCAGTTCTTC. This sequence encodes CATSDPRSISYNEQFF.

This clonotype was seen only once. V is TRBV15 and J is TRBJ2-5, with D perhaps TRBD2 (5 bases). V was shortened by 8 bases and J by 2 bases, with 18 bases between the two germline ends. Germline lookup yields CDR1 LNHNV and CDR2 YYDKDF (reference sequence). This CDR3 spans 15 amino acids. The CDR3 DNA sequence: TGTGCCACCTGCTTGGTTGGGAGACGGCAAGAGACCCAGTACTTC. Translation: CATCLVGRRQETQYF.

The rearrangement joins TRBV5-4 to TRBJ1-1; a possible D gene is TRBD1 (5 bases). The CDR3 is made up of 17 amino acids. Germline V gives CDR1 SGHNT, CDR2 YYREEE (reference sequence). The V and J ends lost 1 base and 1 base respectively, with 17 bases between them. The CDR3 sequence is CASSLIFGGLRNTEAFF. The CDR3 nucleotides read TGTGCCAGCAGCTTGATATTTGGGGGACTGAGGAACACTGAAGCTTTCTTT.

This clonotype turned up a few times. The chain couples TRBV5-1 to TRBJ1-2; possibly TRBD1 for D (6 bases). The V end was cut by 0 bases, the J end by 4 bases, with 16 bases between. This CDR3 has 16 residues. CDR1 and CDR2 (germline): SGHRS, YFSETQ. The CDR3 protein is CASSLVGASSFYGYTF. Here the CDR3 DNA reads TGCGCCAGCAGCTTGGTGGGGGCCTCTTCCTTCTATGGCTACACCTTC.

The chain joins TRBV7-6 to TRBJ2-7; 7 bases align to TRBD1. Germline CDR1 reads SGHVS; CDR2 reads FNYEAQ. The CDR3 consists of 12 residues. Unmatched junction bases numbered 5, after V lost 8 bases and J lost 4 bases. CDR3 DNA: TGTGCCAGCGGTAGGGGGCTATACGAGCAGTACTTC. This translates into CASGRGLYEQYF.

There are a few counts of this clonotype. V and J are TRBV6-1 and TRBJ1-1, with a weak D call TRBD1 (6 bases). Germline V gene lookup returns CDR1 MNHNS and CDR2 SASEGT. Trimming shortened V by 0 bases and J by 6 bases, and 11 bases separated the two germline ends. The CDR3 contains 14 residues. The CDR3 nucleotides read TGTGCCAGCAGTGAAGCGGGGGACATGCCTGAAGCTTTCTTT. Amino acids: CASSEAGDMPEAFF.

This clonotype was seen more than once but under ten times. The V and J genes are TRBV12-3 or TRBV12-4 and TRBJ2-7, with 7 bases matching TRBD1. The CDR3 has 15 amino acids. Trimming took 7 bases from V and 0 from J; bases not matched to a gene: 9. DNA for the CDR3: TGTGCCAGCACTACGACAGGGACGGGCTCCTACGAGCAGTACTTC. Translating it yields CASTTTGTGSYEQYF.

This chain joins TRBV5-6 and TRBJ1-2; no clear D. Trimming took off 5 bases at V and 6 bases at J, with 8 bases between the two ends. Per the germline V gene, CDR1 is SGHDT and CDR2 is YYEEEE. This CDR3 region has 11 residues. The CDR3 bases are TGTGCCAGCAGTTTTCAGGATGGCTACACCTTC. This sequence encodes CASSFQDGYTF.

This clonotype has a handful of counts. In nucleotides, the CDR3 is TGCGCCAGCAGCTTGGCCTCGCCAGGGGCGCCCGGTTTGGGCACTGAAGCTTTCTTT. Residues: CASSLASPGAPGLGTEAFF. V gene TRBV5-1 combines with J gene TRBJ1-1; the D gene is possibly TRBD1 (6 bases). Trimming pared 0 bases from V and 4 bases from J, leaving 25 bases between. The CDR3 covers 19 residues. The germline V gene has CDR1 SGHRS and CDR2 YFSETQ. The full variable domain, completed using reference TRBV5-1 and TRBJ1-1, is KAGVTQTPRYLIKTRGQQVTLSCSPISGHRSVSWYQQTPGQGLQFLFEYFSETQRNKGNFPGRFSGRQFSNSRSEMNVSTLELGDSALYLCASSLASPGAPGLGTEAFFGQGTRLTVV.

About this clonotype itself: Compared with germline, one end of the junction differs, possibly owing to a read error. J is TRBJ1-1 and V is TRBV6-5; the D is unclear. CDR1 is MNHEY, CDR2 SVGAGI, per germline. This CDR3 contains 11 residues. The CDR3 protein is CDSVLGTEAFF. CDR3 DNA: TGTGACAGCGTGCTGGGCACTGAAGCTTTCTTT.

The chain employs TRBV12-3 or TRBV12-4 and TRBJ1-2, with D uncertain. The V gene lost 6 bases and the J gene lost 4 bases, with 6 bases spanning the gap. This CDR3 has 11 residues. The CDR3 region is CASSYSYGYTF. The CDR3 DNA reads TGTGCCAGCAGCTACTCCTATGGCTACACCTTC.

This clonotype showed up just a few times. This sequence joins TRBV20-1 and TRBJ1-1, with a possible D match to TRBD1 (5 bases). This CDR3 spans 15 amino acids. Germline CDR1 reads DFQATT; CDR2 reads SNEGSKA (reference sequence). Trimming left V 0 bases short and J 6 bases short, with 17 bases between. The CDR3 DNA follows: TGCAGTGCTAGAGAGTGGATTCAGGGAGGCGCTGAAGCTTTCTTT. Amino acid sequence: CSAREWIQGGAEAFF.

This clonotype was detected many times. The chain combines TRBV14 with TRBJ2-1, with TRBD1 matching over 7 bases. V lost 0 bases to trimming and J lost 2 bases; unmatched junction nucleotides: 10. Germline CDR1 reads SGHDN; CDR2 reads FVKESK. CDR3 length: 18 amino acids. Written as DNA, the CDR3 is TGTGCCAGCAGCCAAGAGCCGAACTGGGACAGAGCCTACAATGAGCAGTTCTTC. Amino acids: CASSQEPNWDRAYNEQFF. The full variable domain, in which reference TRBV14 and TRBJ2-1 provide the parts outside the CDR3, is EAGVTQFPSHSVIEKGQTVTLRCDPISGHDNLYWYRRVMGKEIKFLLHFVKESKQDESGMPNNRFLAERTGGTYSTLKVQPAELEDSGVYFCASSQEPNWDRAYNEQFFGPGTRLTVL.

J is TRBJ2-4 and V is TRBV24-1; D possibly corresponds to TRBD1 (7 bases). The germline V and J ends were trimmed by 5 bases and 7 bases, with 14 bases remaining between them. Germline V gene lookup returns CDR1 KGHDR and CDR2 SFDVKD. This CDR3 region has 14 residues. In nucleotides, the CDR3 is TGTGCCACCAGTGCCAGGGGGGTTGGGAACATTCAGTACTTC. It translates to CATSARGVGNIQYF.

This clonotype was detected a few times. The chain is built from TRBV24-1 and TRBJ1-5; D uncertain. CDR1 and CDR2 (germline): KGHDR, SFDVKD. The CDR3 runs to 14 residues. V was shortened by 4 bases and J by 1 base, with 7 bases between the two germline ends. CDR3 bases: TGTGCCACCAGTGACCTATCAAGCAATCAGCCCCAGCATTTT. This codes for CATSDLSSNQPQHF.

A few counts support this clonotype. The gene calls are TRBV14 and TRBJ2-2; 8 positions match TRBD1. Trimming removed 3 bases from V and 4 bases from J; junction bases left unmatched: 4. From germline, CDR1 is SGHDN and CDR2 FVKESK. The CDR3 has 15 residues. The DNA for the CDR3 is TGTGCCAGCAGCCAGGGTGGACAGGGCACCGGGGAGCTGTTTTTT. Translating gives CASSQGGQGTGELFF.